The source of this T cell receptor (beta chain) is a study of blood T cell repertoires in COVID-19. Study background: Samples taken during acute and convalescent COVID-19 were collected in the United States, Italy and Spain.

The CDR3 consists of 19 residues. Trimming cost V 4 bases and J 3 bases; bases outside gene matches: 16. Germline CDR1 MGHRA, CDR2 YSYEKL. The assay was immunoSEQ multiplex PCR, and TCRdb's table has in-frame clones only and misses some. The table records about 120,000 clones, roughly four fifths of them present only once. The material sequenced was peripheral blood. The TCR originated in a human donor in a cohort sampled during active COVID-19. The chain is built from TRBV4-1 and TRBJ2-5, with 11 bases matching TRBD2. CDR3 in DNA: TGCGCCAGCAGCCGCCCGGGTACTAGCGGGGGTGTTTTGGAAGAGACCCAGTACTTC. Its translation: CASSRPGTSGGVLEETQYF.